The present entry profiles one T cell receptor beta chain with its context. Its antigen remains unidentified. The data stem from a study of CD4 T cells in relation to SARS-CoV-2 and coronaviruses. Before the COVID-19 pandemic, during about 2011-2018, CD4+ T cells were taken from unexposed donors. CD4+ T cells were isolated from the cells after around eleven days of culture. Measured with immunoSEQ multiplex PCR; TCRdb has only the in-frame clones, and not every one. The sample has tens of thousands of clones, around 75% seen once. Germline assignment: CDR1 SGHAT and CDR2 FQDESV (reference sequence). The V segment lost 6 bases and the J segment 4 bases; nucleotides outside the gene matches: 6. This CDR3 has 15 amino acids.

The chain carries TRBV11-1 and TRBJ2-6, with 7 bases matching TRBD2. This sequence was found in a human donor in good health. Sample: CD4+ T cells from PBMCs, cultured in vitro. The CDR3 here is CASRAGVGGANVLTF. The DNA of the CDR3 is TGTGCCAGCAGGGCGGGGGTGGGCGGGGCCAACGTCCTGACTTTC.